Shown below are 5 T cell receptor beta chains from a single sample sequenced in a study of blood T cell repertoires in COVID-19. Profiled with immunoSEQ multiplex PCR; TCRdb holds only in-frame clones, not every one. The sample holds about 190,000 clones; 75% to 90% are singletons and the top ten take around 1.2%. The sequenced material came from peripheral blood. The source of these receptors is a man younger than 45 with acute or convalescent COVID-19.

The chain uses TRBV6-1 and TRBJ2-7; the match to TRBD2 covers 9 bases. CDR1 and CDR2 (germline): MNHNS, SASEGT. The CDR3 runs to 16 residues. Trimming cost V 2 bases and J 2 bases; bases outside gene matches: 7. Written as DNA, the CDR3 is TGTGCCAGCAGTGAACCGGGACTAGCAAATGCCTACGAGCAGTACTTC. Translating gives CASSEPGLANAYEQYF.

In this sample, this clone turned up once. The chain employs TRBV7-2 and TRBJ2-6; D may be TRBD1 (6 bases). The CDR3 sequence is 16 residues long. Trimming left V 1 base short and J 2 bases short, with 9 bases between. Germline V gene data show CDR1 as SGHTA and CDR2 as FQGNSA. The CDR3 coding sequence is TGTGCCAGCAGCTTAGATGGGGGCACTGGGGCCAACGTCCTGACTTTC. Its translation is CASSLDGGTGANVLTF.

The CDR3: CATSLDRGNYGYTF. CDR3 sequence (DNA): TGTGCCACCTCTTTGGACAGGGGGAACTATGGCTACACCTTC. The chain uses TRBV28 and TRBJ1-2; 10 bases fit TRBD1. This CDR3 contains 14 residues. Per the germline V gene, CDR1 is MDHEN and CDR2 is SYDVKM. V dropped 10 bases and J dropped 2; count of bases not matched to a gene: 7.

This chain joins TRBV6-5 and TRBJ2-2; D perhaps matches TRBD2 (7 bases). From germline, CDR1 is MNHEY and CDR2 SVGAGI. V was cut by 9 bases and J by 4 bases, with 12 bases left in between. The CDR3 consists of 13 residues. For the CDR3, the DNA is TGTGCCAGTGAGGGAGGGGGCACCGGGGAGCTGTTTTTT. Translation: CASEGGGTGELFF.

CDR3 amino acids: CAQRSGGVMNTEAFF. The CDR3, as DNA: TGTGCCCAACGATCCGGGGGTGTTATGAACACTGAAGCTTTCTTT. The genes are TRBV2 and TRBJ1-1; a possible D gene is TRBD1 (5 bases). The CDR3 covers 15 residues. Per the germline V gene, CDR1 is SNHLY and CDR2 is FYNNEI. Trimming cost V 11 bases and J 0 bases, with 19 bases left between them.